The present entry profiles one T cell receptor (beta chain) with its context. Its specificity is not known. These data belong to a study of Ad26.COV2.S vaccination and SARS-CoV-2 variants. Study observations and caveats: Breadth measured for non-spike TCRs was similar across vaccine and placebo recipients. Marked by substantial breadth, spike-specific CD8+ and CD4+ T cell responses were reportedly seen after vaccination.

The treatment is: approximately 18 received Ad26.COV2.S at low or high dose, single or two shots; roughly 5 received placebo; per-sample allocation not given. Specimen acquisition occurred on day 63 following the initial vaccine or placebo injection. This CDR3 spans 15 amino acids. Germline V CDR1 and CDR2: MNHEY, SMNVEV (reference sequence). Trimming removed 1 base at V and 4 bases at J, with 8 bases between. TCRdb keeps only in-frame clones here, not all; method: immunoSEQ multiplex PCR. Of 400,000 to 450,000 clones in the sample, more than 80% are singletons; the top ten hold 9% to 15%. The gene calls are TRBV27 and TRBJ1-6; D unresolved. The source was peripheral blood, collected in a trial of Ad26.COV2.S vaccine versus placebo. The TCR originated in a person between 18 and 65 years old who received the Ad26.COV2.S COVID-19 vaccine or a placebo. For the CDR3, the DNA is TGTGCCAGCAGTTTATTGGGCAGTTATAATTCACCCCTCCACTTT. This translates into CASSLLGSYNSPLHF.